One sample yielded the 20 T cell receptor beta chains listed below, sequenced in a study of cytomegalovirus exposure and HLA in healthy donors. Sequencing used immunoSEQ multiplex PCR; TCRdb keeps in-frame clones, though not all of them. The sample contains approximately 140,000 clones, 86% of which appear only once. The sample consisted of PBMCs. The receptor source for this set is a young man in good health and CMV-seronegative.

By share of the sample, this clone is medium-sized. This chain links TRBV29-1 with TRBJ1-2, with 10 bases fitting TRBD1. Germline assignment: CDR1 SQVTM and CDR2 ANQGSEA. Germline trimming cut 4 bases from V and 7 bases from J; bases unmatched to any gene: 3. CDR3 length: 12 residues. This chain's CDR3 is CSVGTGGTGYTF. As DNA, the CDR3 is TGCAGCGTTGGGACAGGGGGAACTGGCTACACCTTC.

The V and J genes are TRBV5-4 and TRBJ1-1; D is possibly TRBD1 (5 bases). The CDR3 has 13 amino acids. Trimming removed 0 bases from V and 5 bases from J, with 8 bases in between. Germline V gene data show CDR1 as SGHNT and CDR2 as YYREEE (reference sequence). CDR3 sequence: CASSLGGETEAFF. DNA of the CDR3: TGTGCCAGCAGCTTGGGGGGGGAAACTGAAGCTTTCTTT.

The chain carries TRBV27 and TRBJ1-1; TRBD1 matches at 7 bases. With V trimmed by 0 bases and J by 0 bases, 7 bases remained unmatched. Germline CDR1 MNHEY, CDR2 SMNVEV (reference sequence). The CDR3 loop spans 17 amino acids. The chain's CDR3 is CASSLSGTARMNTEAFF. The CDR3 DNA is TGTGCCAGCAGTTTATCGGGGACAGCCCGTATGAACACTGAAGCTTTCTTT.

The chain recombines TRBV4-3 with TRBJ2-2, with TRBD2 as a possible D gene (6 bases). Trimming took off 0 bases at V and 2 bases at J, with 16 bases between the two ends. The CDR3 consists of 18 residues. From germline, CDR1 is LGHNA and CDR2 YSLEER. DNA of the CDR3: TGCGCCAGCAGCCAAGAGGACTCCCGGCGGGATAACACCGGGGAGCTGTTTTTT. Translated: CASSQEDSRRDNTGELFF.

The V gene is TRBV2, the J gene TRBJ1-5, with a weak D call TRBD1 (6 bases). V dropped 3 bases and J dropped 1 base, with 10 bases sitting between them. The CDR3 runs 15 residues. The germline CDR1 and CDR2 sequences are SNHLY and FYNNEI. The CDR3 DNA reads as TGTGCCAGCAGTGAGGGGACACCCAGCAATCAGCCCCAGCATTTT. Encoded protein: CASSEGTPSNQPQHF.

CDR3 nucleotide sequence: TGTGCCAGCAGTGACGTAGATTACACCTTC. Translation gives CASSDVDYTF. The rearrangement joins TRBV25-1 to TRBJ1-2; D not resolved. CDR1 is MGHDK and CDR2 is SYGVNS in the germline V gene. Trimming removed 3 bases at V and 11 bases at J, with 7 bases between. CDR3 length: 10 residues.

The chain uses TRBV21-1 and TRBJ2-2; TRBD1 reflects the table's D call only, with no check against the DNA. TRBV21-1 is shown as a pseudogene. This CDR3 spans 17 amino acids. CDR3 in DNA: TGTGCCAGCAGCAAAGTTGTGGACAGGGGTATTAACGGGGAGCTGTTTTTT. Its protein product is CASSKVVDRGINGELFF.

The CDR3 DNA sequence: TGTGCCAGCAGTTCCCGGACAGAACAGTACTTC. It encodes CASSSRTEQYF. The chain links TRBV27 to TRBJ2-7; a weak D match, TRBD1 (6 bases). The V and J ends lost 4 bases and 10 bases respectively, with 11 bases between them. Germline V gene lookup returns CDR1 MNHEY and CDR2 SMNVEV (reference sequence). CDR3 length: 11 residues.

This clone was seen a single time. V gene TRBV15 combines with J gene TRBJ2-5; 9 bases match TRBD1. The V and J ends lost 7 bases and 1 base, in that order; junction bases with no gene match: 10. The CDR3 spans 16 residues. Germline V gene sequence: CDR1 LNHNV, CDR2 YYDKDF (reference sequence). The chain's CDR3 is CATNTKGQGLQETQYF. CDR3 DNA: TGTGCCACCAACACGAAGGGACAGGGACTCCAAGAGACCCAGTACTTC.

This clone was seen a handful of times. The chain carries TRBV6-6 and TRBJ1-2; TRBD1 agrees at 7 bases. CDR1 is MNHNY, CDR2 SVGAGI, per germline (reference sequence). The CDR3 covers 15 residues. V trimming: 5 bases; J trimming: 7 bases; junction bases outside the gene matches: 13. CDR3 DNA sequence: TGTGCCAGCAGTCATGGGACTTCACAGGGGCCTGGCTACACCTTC. It specifies CASSHGTSQGPGYTF.

The gene calls are TRBV27 and TRBJ2-1; 9 nucleotides align to TRBD1. Germline lookup yields CDR1 MNHEY and CDR2 SMNVEV (reference sequence). Losses at the gene ends were 3 bases for V and 8 bases for J; bases not matched to a gene: 8. The CDR3 sequence is 15 residues long. The CDR3 DNA reads as TGTGCCAGCAGTTTCCGACAGGGGGGCACGCATGAGCAGTTCTTC. It encodes CASSFRQGGTHEQFF.

This clone has only a few counts. CDR3 protein: CASSDGNQPQHF. The DNA of the CDR3 is TGTGCCAGCAGTGACGGCAATCAGCCCCAGCATTTT. The chain uses TRBV2 and TRBJ1-5; D unclear. Germline V lookup: CDR1 SNHLY, CDR2 FYNNEI. Trimming stripped 3 bases from V and 2 bases from J, with 2 bases between. This CDR3 is 12 amino acids long.

The chain links TRBV20-1 to TRBJ2-7; D uncertain. Trimming took 6 bases from V and 0 from J, leaving 6 bases between them. The CDR3 runs 11 residues. CDR1 and CDR2 (germline): DFQATT, SNEGSKA (reference sequence). The CDR3 loop reads CSAPSSYEQYF. CDR3 nucleotides: TGCAGTGCCCCCAGCTCCTACGAGCAGTACTTC.

CDR3 nucleotide sequence: TGCAGCGTTGACGGACTAGCGGGAGGGCGGATAGATACGCAGTATTTT. This encodes CSVDGLAGGRIDTQYF. The genes are TRBV29-1 and TRBJ2-3, with 15 bases identical to TRBD2. Germline CDR1 is SQVTM and CDR2 is ANQGSEA. V lost 3 bases, J lost 5 bases, and 6 bases stayed unmatched. This CDR3 has 16 residues.

V gene TRBV27 combines with J gene TRBJ2-1, with D perhaps matching TRBD1 (6 bases). Germline CDR1 reads MNHEY; CDR2 reads SMNVEV (reference sequence). Trimming took off 0 bases at V and 4 bases at J, with 10 bases between the two ends. The CDR3 sequence is 15 residues long. Written as DNA, the CDR3 is TGTGCCAGCAGTTTATCTTGGCAGGGGTACAATGAGCAGTTCTTC. The encoded protein is CASSLSWQGYNEQFF.

V is TRBV13 and J is TRBJ2-7, with D perhaps matching TRBD2 (6 bases). Germline V gene sequence: CDR1 PRHDT, CDR2 FYEKMQ (reference sequence). The germline V and J ends were trimmed by 4 bases and 2 bases, with 15 bases remaining between them. CDR3 length: 15 amino acids. The CDR3 spells CASSSAGTVTYEQYF. The CDR3 nucleotides are TGTGCCAGCAGCTCCGCCGGGACTGTCACCTACGAGCAGTACTTC.

J is TRBJ2-3 and V is TRBV9; D may be TRBD1 (6 bases). The CDR3 has 15 residues. Germline loops: CDR1 SGDLS, CDR2 YYNGEE. V was cut by 4 bases and J by 2 bases, with 14 bases left in between. The CDR3 sequence: CASSPGVRFTDTQYF. The CDR3 coding sequence is TGTGCCAGCAGCCCAGGGGTGAGGTTCACAGATACGCAGTATTTT.

The chain joins TRBV12-2 to TRBJ2-1; whether TRBD2, the table's D call, matches the DNA was not checked. TRBV12-2 is a pseudogene segment. The CDR3 covers 17 residues. CDR3 bases: TGTGCAAGTCGCTTAGGGTTGGGGCTAGCGGGCTCGGATGAGCAGTTCTTC. Translation gives CASRLGLGLAGSDEQFF.

V gene TRBV28 combines with J gene TRBJ2-3; D uncertain. V was pared by 5 bases and J by 3 bases, with 6 bases between. The CDR3 extends over 12 amino acids. Germline V lookup: CDR1 MDHEN, CDR2 SYDVKM. The CDR3 reads CASSQETDTQYF. Written as DNA, the CDR3 is TGTGCCAGCAGTCAAGAGACAGATACGCAGTATTTT.

This rearrangement joins TRBV4-2 to TRBJ2-3; D might be TRBD2 (7 bases). CDR3 length: 18 residues. Trimming took 4 bases from V and 5 from J, leaving 25 bases between them. Germline loops: CDR1 LGHNA, CDR2 YNFKEQ. This chain's CDR3 is CASSLASVVGGLGDTQYF. DNA of the CDR3: TGTGCCAGCAGCCTTGCCTCGGTTGTGGGGGGGCTGGGAGATACGCAGTATTTT.